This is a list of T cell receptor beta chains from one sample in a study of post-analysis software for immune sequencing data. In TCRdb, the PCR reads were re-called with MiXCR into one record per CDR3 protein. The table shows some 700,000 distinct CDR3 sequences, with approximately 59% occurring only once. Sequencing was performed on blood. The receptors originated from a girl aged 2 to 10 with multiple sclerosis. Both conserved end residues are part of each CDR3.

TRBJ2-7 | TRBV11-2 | CASSPGRLASLAYEQYF
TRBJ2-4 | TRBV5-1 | CASSPSDGNIQYF
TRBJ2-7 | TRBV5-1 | CASSLEGGRTYEQYF
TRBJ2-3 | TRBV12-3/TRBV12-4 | CASSLAGVQDTQYF
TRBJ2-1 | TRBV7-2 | CASSSLIGYEQFF
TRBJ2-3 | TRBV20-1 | CSAREQAPTDTQYF
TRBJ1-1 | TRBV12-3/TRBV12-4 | CASRAGDDEAFF
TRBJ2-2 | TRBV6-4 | CASSPTPYTGELFF
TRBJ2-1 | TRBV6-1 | CASRQGLSPSSYNEQFF
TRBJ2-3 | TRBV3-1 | CASSFSGLAGVEDTQYF
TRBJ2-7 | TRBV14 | CASSLREHPFYEQYF
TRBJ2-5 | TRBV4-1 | CASSPTSGTWEQYF
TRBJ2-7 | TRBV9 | CASSVGSGIYEQYF
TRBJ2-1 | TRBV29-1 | CSVADRGTYNEQFF
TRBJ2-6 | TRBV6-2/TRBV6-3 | CASSFTSSGANVLTF
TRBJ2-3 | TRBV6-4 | CASITNRARRVSTDTQYF
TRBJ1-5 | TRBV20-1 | CSAREGSPQHF
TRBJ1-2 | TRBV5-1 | CASSPMTGGDGYTF
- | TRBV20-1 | CSASDRGDIQYF
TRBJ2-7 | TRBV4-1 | CASSQLWGTSYEQYF
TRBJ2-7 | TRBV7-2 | CASSLYISYEQYF
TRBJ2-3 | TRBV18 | CASSGDSNTDTQYF
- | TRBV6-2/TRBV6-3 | CASSYSRASSYEQYF
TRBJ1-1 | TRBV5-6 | CASSPPWRAGTEAFF
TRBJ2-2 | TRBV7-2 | CASSLGLTTGELFF
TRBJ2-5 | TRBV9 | CASSEGQKETQYF
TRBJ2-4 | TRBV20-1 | CSARVKNIQYF
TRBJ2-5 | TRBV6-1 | CASSGVTSFETQYF
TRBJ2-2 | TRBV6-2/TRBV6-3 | CASSYSRGALSTGELFF
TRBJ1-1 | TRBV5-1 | CASSYGQGAVTEAFF
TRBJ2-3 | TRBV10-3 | CVIMLDRNTDTQYF
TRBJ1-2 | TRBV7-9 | CASSPAGGWNYGYTF
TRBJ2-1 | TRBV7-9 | CASSSSFLVNEQFF
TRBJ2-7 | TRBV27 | CASSFRDRVRYEQYF
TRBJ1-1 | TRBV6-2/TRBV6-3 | CASSVYSEAFF
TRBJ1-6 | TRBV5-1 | CASSTDWRSSYNSPLHF
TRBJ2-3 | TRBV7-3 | CASSLRGLAGTDTQYF
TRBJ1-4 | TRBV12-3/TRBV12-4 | CASSVSEKLFF
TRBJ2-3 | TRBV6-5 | CACGQGTDTQYF
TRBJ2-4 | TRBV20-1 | CSALATKNIQYF
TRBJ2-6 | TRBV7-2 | CASSGGSGANVLTF
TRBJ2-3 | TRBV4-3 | CASSQDDAGGPLVADTQYF
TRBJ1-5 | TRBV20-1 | CSGRDENQPQHF
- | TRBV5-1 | CASSLGARDGEQYF
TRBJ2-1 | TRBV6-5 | CASSKGGPGRGEQFF
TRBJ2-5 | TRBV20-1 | CSARAGGPLETQYF
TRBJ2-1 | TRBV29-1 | CSAYPTRQGSSYNEQFF
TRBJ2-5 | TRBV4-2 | CASSQGSGGQETQYF
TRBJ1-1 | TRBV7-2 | CASRRTALTNTEAFF
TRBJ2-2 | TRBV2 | CASSEAGAPPGELFF
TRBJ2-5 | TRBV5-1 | CASSFPSETQYF
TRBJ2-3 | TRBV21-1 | CASRWTSGGYEGDTQYF
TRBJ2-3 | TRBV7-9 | CASSPHWSADAQYF
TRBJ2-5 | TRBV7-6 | CASSRGLAGGLQETQYF
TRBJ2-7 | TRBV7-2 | CASSFGTASYEQYF
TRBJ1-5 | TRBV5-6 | CASSLGDRGYQPQHF
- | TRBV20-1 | CSGASGSHEQYF
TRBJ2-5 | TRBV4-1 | CASSQDRQRASYNEQYF
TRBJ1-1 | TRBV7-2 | CASSLSFGGNTEAFF